Below, 10 T cell receptor beta chains from the same sample are listed, as sequenced in a study of blood T cell repertoires in COVID-19. The repertoire was sequenced with immunoSEQ multiplex PCR; TCRdb's copy has only in-frame clones and lacks some. The table records around 170,000 clones, about 86% of them present only once. The material sequenced was peripheral blood. These receptors came from a man between 45 and 60 years old with active or convalescent COVID-19.

V usage is TRBV28 and J usage is TRBJ2-5; the D gene is possibly TRBD1 (6 bases). V lost 5 bases to trimming and J lost 3 bases, with 16 bases between them. The CDR3 extends over 15 amino acids. Germline V gene lookup returns CDR1 MDHEN and CDR2 SYDVKM. Here the CDR3 DNA reads TGTGCCAGCAGTCCATCCGGACAGCCAGAAGAGACCCAGTACTTC. It specifies CASSPSGQPEETQYF.

In nucleotides, the CDR3 is TGTGCCAGCAGTGTCCCCGGGACAGGTCTTTGGTACACCTTC. This sequence encodes CASSVPGTGLWYTF. This rearrangement joins TRBV28 to TRBJ1-2; TRBD1 agrees at 8 bases. The CDR3 contains 14 residues. The germline CDR1 and CDR2 sequences are MDHEN and SYDVKM. The trim removed 5 bases at V and 11 bases at J, leaving 13 bases unmatched.

This clone was observed a handful of times. DNA for the CDR3: TGTGCCACTGACAGGGGAGGGTACACCGGGGAGCTGTTTTTT. This encodes CATDRGGYTGELFF. The chain couples TRBV19 to TRBJ2-2; possible D gene TRBD1, 8 bases. Germline CDR1 and CDR2: LNHDA and SQIVND (reference sequence). The CDR3 covers 14 residues. V was cut by 10 bases and J by 3 bases, with 15 bases left in between.

The chain carries TRBV19 and TRBJ2-7; D is possibly TRBD1 (6 bases). V lost 3 bases and J lost 1, with 10 bases in between. Per the germline V gene, CDR1 is LNHDA and CDR2 is SQIVND (reference sequence). The CDR3 is 14 residues long. The CDR3 region is CASSMGARSYEQYF. CDR3 nucleotides: TGTGCCAGTAGTATGGGGGCCAGGTCCTACGAGCAGTACTTC. The full variable domain, in which reference TRBV19 and TRBJ2-7 provide the parts outside the CDR3, is DGGITQSPKYLFRKEGQNVTLSCEQNLNHDAMYWYRQDPGQGLRLIYYSQIVNDFQKGDIAEGYSVSREKKESFPLTVTSAQKNPTAFYLCASSMGARSYEQYFGPGTRLTVT.

The chain is built from TRBV6-2 or TRBV6-3 and TRBJ2-1; D is ambiguous. Germline CDR1 is MNHEY and CDR2 is SVGEGT. The CDR3 is 11 amino acids. Deletions cut 6 bases from V and 9 bases from J, with 9 bases between. The CDR3 loop reads CASSHIVEQFF. CDR3 nucleotides: TGTGCCAGCAGCCATATAGTTGAGCAGTTCTTC.

The V and J genes are TRBV19 and TRBJ1-2; 8 nucleotides align to TRBD1. The CDR3 has 14 residues. CDR1 LNHDA and CDR2 SQIVND come from the germline V gene (reference sequence). Losses at the gene ends were 5 bases for V and 8 bases for J; bases not matched to a gene: 10. The chain's CDR3 is CASSFAQGAVGYTF. CDR3 nucleotide sequence: TGTGCCAGTAGTTTCGCCCAGGGGGCGGTAGGCTACACCTTC.

The gene calls are TRBV19 and TRBJ1-4, with 11 positions matching TRBD1. The germline V gene encodes CDR1 LNHDA and CDR2 SQIVND (reference sequence). The CDR3 extends over 14 amino acids. J was trimmed by 5 bases and V by 6 bases; bases with no gene match: 2. CDR3 amino acids: CASRGQGANEKLFF. CDR3 bases: TGTGCCAGTAGAGGACAGGGGGCGAATGAAAAACTGTTTTTT.

Points on this clone: In the same sample, other DNA sequences code for this CDR3. The chain employs TRBV6-1 and TRBJ2-3; maybe TRBD2 (6 bases). The CDR3 has 13 residues. The germline CDR1 and CDR2 sequences are MNHNS and SASEGT. The germline V and J ends were trimmed by 1 base and 4 bases, with 6 bases remaining between them. This CDR3 reads CASSEGGADTQYF. Written as DNA, the CDR3 is TGTGCCAGCAGTGAAGGCGGGGCAGATACGCAGTATTTT.

The chain carries TRBV18 and TRBJ1-3; a possible D gene is TRBD1 (5 bases). In germline, CDR1 is KGHSH, CDR2 LQKENI. The CDR3 sequence is 15 residues long. Deletions cut 3 bases from V and 2 bases from J, with 11 bases between. CDR3 residues: CASSPQGIAGNTIYF. For the CDR3, the DNA is TGTGCCAGCTCACCCCAGGGTATCGCTGGAAACACCATATATTTT.

The V and J genes are TRBV7-3 and TRBJ1-1, with 9 bases fitting TRBD1. The V segment lost 1 base and the J segment 4 bases; nucleotides outside the gene matches: 7. The CDR3 has 16 residues. The germline CDR1 and CDR2 sequences are SGHTA and FQGTGA. For the CDR3, the DNA is TGTGCCAGCAGCTTAATGGGACAGGGACCTGGCACTGAAGCTTTCTTT. Translating it yields CASSLMGQGPGTEAFF.